This entry features one T cell receptor (beta chain) sequence. In the source study's methods: Quantification of nucleated cells was approximated via reference gene primer amplification. The method was immunoSEQ multiplex PCR; TCRdb's version includes in-frame clones alone and lacks a portion of them. Clone size and the V and J calls come from that table; the DNA yielded D and trimming. The sample lists fewer than 350,000 clones; around 91% were seen once. The CDR3 consists of 16 residues. CDR1 and CDR2 from the germline V gene are KGHDR and SFDVKD. J was trimmed by 1 base and V by 4 bases; bases with no gene match: 4. The sample is drawn from a study of blood T cell repertoires in COVID-19. The overall study: Spain, Italy and the United States supplied samples that represented acute and convalescent COVID-19. The analysed material was cDNA or gDNA that came from T cells, B-cell-depleted T cells, or PBMCs.

Researchers sorted participants into cohorts using their self-reported clinical history. The chain combines TRBV24-1 with TRBJ2-3; 10 bases are a match to TRBD1. The receptor was isolated from a woman under 30 with acute COVID-19. The sequenced sample consisted of PBMCs or T cells enriched from blood (not recorded which). The DNA of the CDR3 is TGTGCCACCAGTGAGCTCGGGACAGGGGGCACAGATACGCAGTATTTT. Protein sequence: CATSELGTGGTDTQYF.